These T cell receptor beta chains were read from a single sample in a study of shared clonotypes between healthy human individuals. Only in-frame clones appear in the TCRdb table, and some are missing; sequencing was by immunoSEQ multiplex PCR. Counted here are about 2.4 million clones, around 90% occurring once; the ten biggest clones make up over 0.12%. The specimen sequenced was naive CD4+ T cells sorted from blood. All receptors come from a man between 18 and 35 years old in good health. CDR3s include the opening cysteine and the closing phenylalanine or tryptophan. D genes are given only for firm matches. Rows may omit the clone size; those that give it use once, few, many or a size class.

v_gene	d_gene	abundance	j_gene	CDR3nt	CDR3aa
TRBV7-9	TRBD1	-	TRBJ1-1	TGTGCCAGCAGCCAACAGGGGTCGGCTGACACTGAAGCTTTCTTT	CASSQQGSADTEAFF
TRBV7-9	TRBD2	-	TRBJ2-7	TGTGCCAGCAGCCTATGGACTAGCGGGAGGGTAGTTTCCGAGCAGTACTTC	CASSLWTSGRVVSEQYF
TRBV21-1	-	once	TRBJ1-1	TGTGCCAGCAGCAAGAGGGCAGGGCGGGGGGCTAACACTGAAGCTTTCTTT	CASSKRAGRGANTEAFF
TRBV12-5	-	-	TRBJ2-1	TGTGCTAGTGGTCGTTCCTTTGAGTTCTTC	CASGRSFEFF
TRBV5-1	TRBD1	-	TRBJ2-1	TGCGCCAGCACCGACTCGTGGACAGGGGTTTCCAATGAGCAGTTCTTC	CASTDSWTGVSNEQFF
TRBV9	TRBD1	-	TRBJ1-3	TGTGCCAGCAGCGTAGCTACAGTCAGACAGGGGAACACCATATATTTT	CASSVATVRQGNTIYF
TRBV19	TRBD1	-	TRBJ1-1	TGTGCCAGTAGTACCAGGGAGGGGGCGCCCCGGAACACTGAAGCTTTCTTT	CASSTREGAPRNTEAFF
TRBV5-1	-	-	TRBJ1-4	TGCGCCAGCAGCCCCGACGTGGCTGAGGAAAAACTGTTTTTT	CASSPDVAEEKLFF
TRBV6-5	-	-	TRBJ1-1	TGTGCCAGCAGTTACGGACTCCAGAACACTGAAGCTTTCTTT	CASSYGLQNTEAFF
TRBV7-2	-	few	TRBJ2-7	TGTGCCAGCAGCTTTTCCTCCTACGAGCAGTACTTC	CASSFSSYEQYF
TRBV5-5	-	-	TRBJ1-2	TGTGCCAGCAGCTTGGACATTAACTATGGCTACACCTTC	CASSLDINYGYTF
TRBV5-4	TRBD1	-	TRBJ2-6	TGTGCCAGCAGCGCTGGACAGGGTACGTCTGGGGCCAACGTCCTGACTTTC	CASSAGQGTSGANVLTF
TRBV5-1	-	once	TRBJ2-3	TGCGCCAGCAGCATCGGAACCGTTACTGGGGATACGCAGTATTTT	CASSIGTVTGDTQYF
TRBV4-3	TRBD1	-	TRBJ1-1	TGCGCCAGCAGCCAAGAGGGGACAGGGGGCACTGAAGCTTTCTTT	CASSQEGTGGTEAFF
TRBV7-9	TRBD2	-	TRBJ2-4	TGTGCCAGCAGCCAGGGACTAGCGGGACTCATTCAGTACTTC	CASSQGLAGLIQYF
TRBV28	TRBD1	-	TRBJ2-7	TGTGCCAGCAGTTTGGTTTTGGCAGGGGGTGCGGACGAGCAGTACTTC	CASSLVLAGGADEQYF
TRBV5-1	TRBD2	once	TRBJ2-2	TGCGCCAGCAGCTTGGGGACTAGCGGGAGAACCACCGGGGAGCTGTTTTTT	CASSLGTSGRTTGELFF
TRBV18	-	-	TRBJ1-2	TGTGCCAGCTCACCACCCGACAGAAACCTGGGTTACCATAACGATGGCTACACCTTC	CASSPPDRNLGYHNDGYTF
TRBV5-1	-	-	TRBJ2-5	TGCGCCAGCAGTCCTACTAGCCGAGAGACCCAGTACTTC	CASSPTSRETQYF
TRBV5-1	TRBD2	-	TRBJ2-3	TGCGCCAGCAGCTTGGCCGGGACTAGCGGGGTCACAGATACGCAGTATTTT	CASSLAGTSGVTDTQYF
TRBV27	TRBD1	-	TRBJ2-7	TGTGCCAGCAGTCCCCGGGACAGGGTCTACGAGCAGTACTTC	CASSPRDRVYEQYF
TRBV18	-	once	TRBJ2-4	TGTGCCAGCTCACCGGGAATGGGATCCAAAAACATTCAGTACTTC	CASSPGMGSKNIQYF
TRBV5-1	TRBD2	-	TRBJ2-3	TGCGCCAGCAGCTTGTGGGACAGCCAAGGACTAGCGGGAGGGCACCCAGATACGCAGTATTTT	CASSLWDSQGLAGGHPDTQYF
TRBV19	-	-	TRBJ2-7	TGTGCCAGTAGTACCCAGGCAGGGATCTCCTACGAGCAGTACTTC	CASSTQAGISYEQYF
TRBV5-1	TRBD2	-	TRBJ2-7	TGCGCCAGCAGCCCCCTCGCGGGAGACTCCTACGAGCAGTACTTC	CASSPLAGDSYEQYF
TRBV2	TRBD1	-	TRBJ1-2	TGTGCCAGCGTTCCAGGGGGACTTAACTATGGCTACACCTTC	CASVPGGLNYGYTF
TRBV18	TRBD1	once	TRBJ2-7	TGTGCCAGCTCGGACGGGACAGGGCGTTCCTACGAGCAGTACTTC	CASSDGTGRSYEQYF
TRBV7-9	-	-	TRBJ2-7	TGTGCCAGCAGCTTGGAGGGAAACTACGAGCAGTACTTC	CASSLEGNYEQYF
TRBV2	TRBD2	-	TRBJ2-1	TGTGCCAGCAGTGCAGGACTAGTATTGTATGAGCAGTTCTTC	CASSAGLVLYEQFF
TRBV19	-	-	TRBJ1-6	TGTGCCAGTAGCACAGCTAATAATTCACCCCTCCACTTT	CASSTANNSPLHF
TRBV6-5	-	few	TRBJ1-6	TGTGCCAGCAGTTACCGGACAACCGGCTCACCCCTCCACTTT	CASSYRTTGSPLHF
TRBV7-2	-	-	TRBJ2-7	TGTGCCAGCAGCTTAGATAAGGGTGTAAAGTCCTACGAGCAGTACTTC	CASSLDKGVKSYEQYF
TRBV11-2	-	-	TRBJ2-3	TGTGCCAGCAGCCCCCGGGGGGCGCCCACAGATACGCAGTATTTT	CASSPRGAPTDTQYF
TRBV6-5	-	-	TRBJ2-7	TGTGCCAGCAGTTACTCTGTGGTCGATCCCTCCTACGAGCAGTACTTC	CASSYSVVDPSYEQYF
TRBV4-3	-	-	TRBJ2-5	TGCGCCAGCAGCCAAGACCCAGGGGTCGGGGAGACCCAGTACTTC	CASSQDPGVGETQYF
TRBV7-2	-	few	TRBJ1-2	TGTGCCAGCAGCCCAACAGATAACTATGGCTACACCTTC	CASSPTDNYGYTF
TRBV7-9	-	-	TRBJ2-3	TGTGCCAGCAGCGTCGGGACTCTGGAGGGAGATACGCAGTATTTT	CASSVGTLEGDTQYF
TRBV5-1	-	-	TRBJ1-1	TGCGCCAGCAGCTTGGACCGTCCGGGAGGAACTGAAGCTTTCTTT	CASSLDRPGGTEAFF
TRBV28	TRBD1	-	TRBJ1-6	TGTGCCAGCAGTTTCGGACAGGAAGGCTCACCCCTCCACTTT	CASSFGQEGSPLHF
TRBV7-9	-	once	TRBJ2-2	TGTGCCAGCAGCTTAAGGACGATCGCGAACACCGGGGAGCTGTTTTTT	CASSLRTIANTGELFF
TRBV6-6	-	-	TRBJ2-3	TGTGCCAGCAGTTACGGCCGGGTCAGCACAGATACGCAGTATTTT	CASSYGRVSTDTQYF
TRBV6-5	-	-	TRBJ1-1	TGTGCCAGCAGCCCCGGGGGGGGCAGGACTGAAGCTTTCTTT	CASSPGGGRTEAFF
TRBV5-6	-	-	TRBJ2-7	TGTGCCAGCAGCTTGACGGGGAGCTCCTACGAGCAGTACTTC	CASSLTGSSYEQYF
TRBV14	-	-	TRBJ1-2	TGTGCCAGCAGCCAGGCCGGGCTCGGCTACACCTTC	CASSQAGLGYTF
TRBV7-2	-	-	TRBJ2-1	TGTGCCAGCAGCTTAGTACCTAGCTCCTACAATGAGCAGTTCTTC	CASSLVPSSYNEQFF
TRBV5-1	-	-	TRBJ2-3	TGCGCCAGCAGCTTCAGGGGCGGGACAGATACGCAGTATTTT	CASSFRGGTDTQYF
TRBV5-3	-	once	TRBJ1-5	TGTGCCAGAAGCGCCGGGAGTCAGCCCCAGCATTTT	CARSAGSQPQHF
TRBV7-6	TRBD1	-	TRBJ2-7	TGTGCCCCTCCTCGGGCCGGCAGGGGGCGCGAGCAGTACTTC	CAPPRAGRGREQYF
TRBV5-8	-	-	TRBJ1-5	TGTGCCAGCAGCTTACTTTCAGGGACTAGCAATCAGCCCCAGCATTTT	CASSLLSGTSNQPQHF
TRBV7-2	-	-	TRBJ2-5	TGTGCCAGCAGCTTAAATCCTGGACTACTCCAAGAGACCCAGTACTTC	CASSLNPGLLQETQYF
TRBV2	-	-	TRBJ2-7	TGTGCCAGCAGTGAAGAACAAGGGGTCGAGCAGTACTTC	CASSEEQGVEQYF
TRBV7-9	-	-	TRBJ2-5	TGTGCCAGCAGCTTAGAGCCGGGACGGCAAGAGACCCAGTACTTC	CASSLEPGRQETQYF